By share of the sample, the clone carrying this TCR beta chain is medium-sized. Its antigen is currently unknown. J lost 11 bases, V lost 5 bases, and 6 bases had no gene match. This CDR3 has 13 residues. Germline V gene lookup returns CDR1 SGHTA and CDR2 FQGTGA. The sample belongs to a study of spatial heterogeneity in lung cancer. Study-wide context: Strong correlation linked TCR transcript counts in tumor regions to a T cell module score derived from matched bulk RNA-seq. General study results and limits: The authors estimated that 6% to 8% of tumor T cells were covered for alpha chains and over 11% for beta chains. Counts of expanded intratumoral alpha and beta TCRs tracked tumor mutation counts.

The time point denotes: sample taken at primary tumor resection. TCRs were sequenced from unsorted whole RNA of tumor, nontumor lung or PBMC. A unique molecular identifier was attached to every TCR cDNA molecule. MiXCR, applied by TCRdb to the 5' RACE reads, yields one record per CDR3 protein. Found here are fewer than 10,000 distinct CDR3 sequences, 7% of them singletons; the top ten hold over 15%. The rearrangement uses TRBV7-3 and TRBJ2-1, with TRBD1 identical over 10 bases. The source material was lung tumor tissue, sampled at surgery. This receptor was obtained from a female donor with early-stage non-small cell lung cancer. The CDR3 region has the DNA TGTGCCAGCAGCACGGGACAGGGGTTTAAGCAGTTCTTC. Amino acids: CASSTGQGFKQFF. The full variable domain, its missing parts supplied by reference TRBV7-3 and TRBJ2-1, is GAGVSQTPSNKVTEKGKYVELRCDPISGHTALYWYRQSLGQGPEFLIYFQGTGAADDSGLPNDRFFAVRPEGSVSTLKIQRTERGDSAVYLCASSTGQGFKQFFGPGTRLTVL.